The next 26 T cell receptor beta chains were all read from a single sample in a study of T cell clonality in common variable immunodeficiency. Sequencing used immunoSEQ multiplex PCR; TCRdb keeps in-frame clones, though not all of them. This sample carries approximately 29,000 clones, none of them present only once. Their recognized antigens are unknown. Study outcomes and limitations: Fewer deletions and N-nucleotide insertions were reportedly seen in common variable immunodeficiency TCR beta sequences.

The sample consisted of peripheral blood mononuclear cells. Source of these receptors: a human donor with common variable immunodeficiency.

This clone was counted at least ten times. The read terminates 3 residues before the CDR3 end, so the remaining end is supplied by the germline J gene. The chain combines TRBV19 with TRBJ2-4; D perhaps matches TRBD1 (5 bases). Trimming took off 3 bases at V and 3 bases at J, with 12 bases between the two ends. The CDR3 length is 15 residues. CDR1 and CDR2 (germline): LNHDA, SQIVND (reference sequence). CDR3 DNA, as far as it was read: TGTGCCAGTAGTATCGCAGGGTTCGACAAAAACATT. It yields the protein CASSIAGFDKNI. In full, the CDR3 is CASSIAGFDKNIQYF.

This clone was counted a few times. The CDR3 end falls 3 residues outside the read, so it is completed with the germline J gene. This sequence joins TRBV2 and TRBJ1-3; D possibly corresponds to TRBD1 (5 bases). V lost 1 base, J lost 1 base, and 5 bases lay in between. Germline lookup yields CDR1 SNHLY and CDR2 FYNNEI. The CDR3 runs to 14 residues. The CDR3 loop reads CASSEEGSGNTIYF. The DNA read from the CDR3 is TGTGCCAGCAGTGAAGAGGGGTCTGGAAACACC.

This clone showed up many times. The read comes to an end 3 residues before the CDR3 does, leaving the germline J gene to fill in the end. The chain joins TRBV12-3 or TRBV12-4 to TRBJ2-5; a weak D match, TRBD1 (6 bases). Deletions cut 7 bases from V and 5 bases from J, with 17 bases between. The CDR3 has 14 residues. The chain's CDR3 is CASNLSGVGETQYF. The CDR3 bases that were read are TGTGCCAGCAACCTTTCAGGGGTCGGGGAGACC.

For this clone: Sequencing ends 3 residues short of the CDR3 end; the germline J gene provides the rest. The chain joins TRBV18 to TRBJ2-3; 12 bases match TRBD2. Germline lookup yields CDR1 KGHSH and CDR2 LQKENI. The CDR3 is 16 amino acids. The ends lost 2 bases at V and 2 bases at J; junction bases unmatched: 2. Partial CDR3 DNA: TGTGCCAGCTCACCAGGACTAGCGGGGATCACAGATACG. The encoded protein is CASSPGLAGITDT. The full CDR3 reads CASSPGLAGITDTQYF.

On this clone: The read ends 3 residues before the CDR3 terminus; that terminus is restored from the germline J gene. This rearrangement joins TRBV6-2 or TRBV6-3 to TRBJ2-1; 9 bases fit TRBD2. V gave up 2 bases and J gave up 4 bases; unmatched junction bases: 3. The CDR3 runs to 15 residues. Germline loops: CDR1 MNHEY, CDR2 SVGEGT. CDR3 bases read: TGTGCCAGCAGTTACCTAGCGGGATTGTACAATGAG. Protein: CASSYLAGLYNE. The complete CDR3 reads CASSYLAGLYNEQFF.

The CDR3 sequence: CASSFGQGFNQPQHF. Incomplete CDR3 DNA: TGTGCCAGCAGCTTTGGACAGGGCTTCAATCAGCCC. The gene calls are TRBV7-2 and TRBJ1-5; 8 bases are shared with TRBD1. The sequence runs out 3 residues before the end of the CDR3; the remainder is reconstructed from the germline J gene. The V and J ends lost 3 bases and 3 bases, in that order; junction bases with no gene match: 4. Looked up from germline, CDR1 is SGHTA and CDR2 is FQGNSA. The CDR3 has 15 amino acids. The full variable domain, with the rest looked up from reference TRBV7-2 and TRBJ1-5, is GAGVSQSPSNKVTEKGKDVELRCDPISGHTALYWYRQSLGQGLEFLIYFQGNSAPDKSGLPSDRFSAERTGGSVSTLTIQRTQQEDSAVYLCASSFGQGFNQPQHFGDGTRLSIL.

The CDR3 sequence is CASSEARGYQETQYF. Partial CDR3 DNA: TGTGCCAGCAGTGAAGCGCGGGGGTACCAAGAGACC. The J gene is TRBJ2-5, the V gene TRBV6-1, with 7 bases aligning to TRBD2. The CDR3 end lies 3 residues beyond the end of the read and is filled in from the germline J gene. CDR3 length: 15 residues. Germline CDR1 and CDR2: MNHNS and SASEGT. Losses at the gene ends were 0 bases for V and 0 bases for J; bases not matched to a gene: 1.

For this clone: The read comes to an end 3 residues before the CDR3 does, leaving the germline J gene to fill in the end. The V gene is TRBV7-3, the J gene TRBJ2-3; 8 nucleotides align to TRBD2. CDR3 length equals 15 residues. Looked up from germline, CDR1 is SGHTA and CDR2 is FQGTGA. The V and J ends lost 4 bases and 0 bases, in that order; junction bases with no gene match: 3. CDR3 bases read: TGTGCCAGCAGCTACATAGCGGGGAGCACAGATACG. This sequence encodes CASSYIAGSTDT. The full CDR3 sequence reads CASSYIAGSTDTQYF.

This clone has at least ten counts. The observed sequence ends 3 residues before the CDR3 terminus, with the missing tail filled in from the germline J gene. The V call is TRBV20-1, the J call TRBJ2-3, with TRBD2 as a possible D gene (6 bases). V was cut by 3 bases and J by 4 bases, with 8 bases left in between. Germline V gene data show CDR1 as DFQATT and CDR2 as SNEGSKA (reference sequence). The CDR3 is made up of 12 amino acids. CDR3 DNA, as far as it was read: TGCAGTGCTAGGGGGGGACCAGATACG. Translation: CSARGGPDT. The full CDR3 reads CSARGGPDTQYF.

The table lists this clone with many counts. From the germline J gene comes the end of the CDR3, since the read stops 3 residues before it. V usage is TRBV20-1 and J usage is TRBJ2-7; 8 bases agree with TRBD1. The J segment lost 4 bases and the V segment lost 4 bases, leaving 3 bases of the junction unmatched. This CDR3 has 12 amino acids. Germline V gives CDR1 DFQATT, CDR2 SNEGSKA (reference sequence). The CDR3 sequence: CSANTGGYEQYF. The CDR3 bases that were read are TGCAGTGCTAATACAGGGGGATACGAG.

Many counts were recorded for this clone. The read terminates 3 residues ahead of where the CDR3 ends, so the germline J gene completes it. V gene TRBV20-1 combines with J gene TRBJ2-5, with 8 bases matching TRBD2. The V segment lost 3 bases and the J segment 7 bases; nucleotides outside the gene matches: 13. This CDR3 has 15 residues. Per the germline V gene, CDR1 is DFQATT and CDR2 is SNEGSKA (reference sequence). The CDR3 bases that were read are TGCAGTGCTAGCGGGGCGGGGGGACTCCTAGGGACC. This gives the protein CSASGAGGLLGT. The complete CDR3 sequence is CSASGAGGLLGTQYF.

Only a few counts were recorded for this clone. The missing CDR3 end, 3 residues past where the read stops, is filled in from the germline J gene. The V and J genes are TRBV5-1 and TRBJ2-2, with a weak D call TRBD2 (6 bases). The CDR3 covers 16 residues. The germline gives CDR1 SGHRS, CDR2 YFSETQ. V was shortened by 4 bases and J by 2 bases, with 15 bases between the two germline ends. CDR3 region: CASSAGTFPNTGELFF. CDR3 DNA, as far as it was read: TGCGCCAGCAGCGCGGGGACCTTCCCCAACACCGGGGAG.

To note about this clone: The missing CDR3 end, 3 residues past where the read stops, is filled in from the germline J gene. The chain employs TRBV5-1 and TRBJ2-7; TRBD1 matches at 8 bases. Per the germline V gene, CDR1 is SGHRS and CDR2 is YFSETQ. The length of the CDR3 is 14 residues. The V and J ends lost 4 bases and 5 bases, in that order; junction bases with no gene match: 8. The chain's CDR3 is CASSPRDRSHEQYF. The CDR3 DNA, read in part, is TGCGCCAGCAGCCCCCGGGACAGGTCCCACGAG.

At least ten counts were recorded for this clone. The sequenced fragment ends 3 residues before the CDR3 boundary, so the rest is inferred from the germline J gene. The rearrangement joins TRBV20-1 to TRBJ2-1, with 11 bases that match TRBD2. Trimming at V came to 6 bases and at J to 5 bases, leaving 6 bases not matched to a gene. CDR1 and CDR2 from the germline V gene are DFQATT and SNEGSKA (reference sequence). The CDR3 sequence is 14 residues long. This CDR3 is CSAFGTSGNNEQFF. Incomplete CDR3 DNA: TGCAGTGCCTTCGGGACTAGCGGCAACAATGAG.

This clone was found many times. The CDR3 end is not reached by the read, which stops 3 residues before it; the germline J gene fills it in. The gene calls are TRBV6-2 or TRBV6-3 and TRBJ1-1; D might be TRBD1 (6 bases). V was trimmed by 4 bases and J by 1 base, leaving 13 bases between them. This CDR3 region has 15 residues. Germline loops: CDR1 MNHEY, CDR2 SVGEGT. This CDR3 reads CASSSRAGANTEAFF. The DNA read from the CDR3 is TGTGCCAGCAGTTCCCGGGCAGGGGCGAACACTGAA.

This clone has just a few counts. The CDR3 goes on 3 residues after the read ends, and that part is filled in from the germline J gene. J is TRBJ1-4 and V is TRBV2; tentatively, D is TRBD1 (6 bases). Trimming removed 1 base from V and 8 bases from J, with 14 bases in between. CDR1 is SNHLY and CDR2 is FYNNEI in the germline V gene. The CDR3 is 15 amino acids. This chain's CDR3 is CASSEEKRTAEKLFF. The covered CDR3 bases are TGTGCCAGCAGTGAAGAAAAGAGGACAGCAGAAAAA.

This clone was counted at least ten times. Read sequence stops 3 residues before the CDR3 end, and the germline J gene provides the missing end. V and J are TRBV2 and TRBJ2-7; D might be TRBD2 (6 bases). V shed 4 bases and J shed 1 base, with 11 bases lying between them. The germline V gene has CDR1 SNHLY and CDR2 FYNNEI. This CDR3 spans 14 amino acids. The part of the CDR3 DNA that was read is TGTGCCAGCAGTGTTGGGACTGGATCCTACGAG. This gives the protein CASSVGTGSYE. Given in full, the CDR3 is CASSVGTGSYEQYF. Looking up the rest from reference TRBV2 and TRBJ2-7 gives the full variable domain: EPEVTQTPSHQVTQMGQEVILRCVPISNHLYFYWYRQILGQKVEFLVSFYNNEISEKSEIFDDQFSVERPDGSNFTLKIRSTKLEDSAMYFCASSVGTGSYEQYFGPGTRLTVT.

As regards this clone: The read terminates 3 residues before the CDR3 end, so the remaining end is supplied by the germline J gene. This chain links TRBV5-1 with TRBJ2-3; 7 bases map to TRBD1. The CDR3 has 14 amino acids. V lost 4 bases to trimming and J lost 2 bases; unmatched junction nucleotides: 4. From germline, CDR1 is SGHRS and CDR2 YFSETQ. The covered CDR3 bases are TGCGCCAGCAGCCTGGGACAGATCACAGATACG. It codes for CASSLGQITDT. The full CDR3 sequence reads CASSLGQITDTQYF.

In its sample, this clone was seen many times. The sequenced part of the CDR3 DNA is TGCGCCAGCAGTGGACAGCCCTCTGGAAACACC. The encoded protein is CASSGQPSGNT. The complete CDR3 reads CASSGQPSGNTIYF. V and J are TRBV10-1 and TRBJ1-3; tentative D call: TRBD1 (5 bases). Coverage ceases 3 residues before the CDR3 finishes, and the germline J gene fills in the end. Germline assignment: CDR1 WNHNN and CDR2 SYGVQD (reference sequence). With 4 bases removed from V and 0 bases from J, the gap between germline ends came to 7 bases. The CDR3 sequence is 14 residues long.

The sequenced CDR3 bases are TGTGCCAGCAGCTTAGCTCAGGGGCTTTGGACCGGGGAG. It is translated as CASSLAQGLWTGE. The full-length CDR3 reads as CASSLAQGLWTGELFF. The chain combines TRBV7-2 with TRBJ2-2, with D possibly being TRBD1 (6 bases). Sequencing ends 3 residues short of the CDR3 end; the germline J gene provides the rest. Between the trimmed V and J ends, which lost 0 bases and 5 bases, there was a span of 13 bases. The CDR3 consists of 16 residues. CDR1 is SGHTA and CDR2 is FQGNSA in the germline V gene.

By sample fraction, this clone is medium-sized. The read is 3 residues too short to cover the CDR3 end, so that end is filled in from the germline J gene. V gene TRBV2 combines with J gene TRBJ2-7; 9 bases map to TRBD1. Germline V gene sequence: CDR1 SNHLY, CDR2 FYNNEI. The CDR3 has 13 amino acids. V lost 8 bases and J lost 4; bases outside the gene matches: 6. Here the CDR3 reads CASSGQGRYEQYF. The sequenced CDR3 bases are TGTGCCAGCTCGGGACAGGGAAGGTACGAG. Supplemented by reference TRBV2 and TRBJ2-7, the full variable domain reads EPEVTQTPSHQVTQMGQEVILRCVPISNHLYFYWYRQILGQKVEFLVSFYNNEISEKSEIFDDQFSVERPDGSNFTLKIRSTKLEDSAMYFCASSGQGRYEQYFGPGTRLTVT.

This clone has just a few counts. The read halts 3 residues ahead of the CDR3 end, with the missing end drawn from the germline J gene. The V and J genes are TRBV6-2 or TRBV6-3 and TRBJ1-5; D remains unclear. The length of the CDR3 is 14 residues. Germline CDR1 reads MNHEY; CDR2 reads SVGEGT. V was cut by 0 bases and J by 8 bases, with 11 bases left in between. Incomplete CDR3 DNA: TGTGCCAGCAGTTACTCCGGAGGCGGGGAGCCC. Amino acids: CASSYSGGGEP. The CDR3 as a whole reads CASSYSGGGEPQHF.

Concerning this clone: The read ends 3 residues shy of where the CDR3 ends; the end is completed using the germline J gene. V usage is TRBV11-2 and J usage is TRBJ2-1; 9 bases map to TRBD1. After removal of 5 bases from V and 3 bases from J, the junction contained 5 bases not matched to a gene. The germline CDR1 and CDR2 sequences are SGHAT and FQNNGV. The CDR3 runs to 15 residues. The CDR3 sequence: CASSDGQGYYNEQFF. Incomplete CDR3 DNA: TGTGCCAGCAGCGACGGACAGGGGTACTACAATGAG. Combining the CDR3 with reference TRBV11-2 and TRBJ2-1 gives the whole variable domain EAGVAQSPRYKIIEKRQSVAFWCNPISGHATLYWYQQILGQGPKLLIQFQNNGVVDDSQLPKDRFSAERLKGVDSTLKIQPAKLEDSAVYLCASSDGQGYYNEQFFGPGTRLTVL.

This clone was detected many times. The read ends 3 residues early relative to the CDR3; the germline J gene fills the gap. The chain recombines TRBV10-3 with TRBJ1-3; TRBD1 agrees at 10 bases. Trimming took 6 bases from V and 8 from J; bases not matched to a gene: 7. This CDR3 comprises 14 residues. From germline, CDR1 is ENHRY and CDR2 SYGVKD. CDR3 region: CAISGRQGADTIYF. Partial CDR3 DNA: TGTGCCATCAGCGGCCGACAGGGGGCGGACACC.

This clone occurred many times. The observed sequence ends 3 residues before the CDR3 terminus, with the missing tail filled in from the germline J gene. This rearrangement joins TRBV20-1 to TRBJ2-3; unclear D gene. CDR3 size: 14 residues. Per the germline V gene, CDR1 is DFQATT and CDR2 is SNEGSKA (reference sequence). Trimming stripped 3 bases from V and 2 bases from J, with 12 bases between. The CDR3 bases that were read are TGCAGTGCTAGGTCCGCAGCGAACACAGATACG. Translating gives CSARSAANTDT. In full, the CDR3 reads CSARSAANTDTQYF.

This clone was seen repeatedly, ten times or more. The CDR3 end is not reached by the read, which stops 3 residues before it; the germline J gene fills it in. The chain links TRBV6-2 or TRBV6-3 to TRBJ2-6; 7 bases match TRBD1. The germline V gene has CDR1 MNHEY and CDR2 SVGEGT. The V and J ends lost 4 bases and 1 base, in that order; junction bases with no gene match: 4. The CDR3 spans 16 residues. CDR3 amino acids: CASSFHRGSGANVLTF. The DNA read from the CDR3 is TGTGCCAGCAGTTTCCACAGGGGATCTGGGGCCAACGTC.